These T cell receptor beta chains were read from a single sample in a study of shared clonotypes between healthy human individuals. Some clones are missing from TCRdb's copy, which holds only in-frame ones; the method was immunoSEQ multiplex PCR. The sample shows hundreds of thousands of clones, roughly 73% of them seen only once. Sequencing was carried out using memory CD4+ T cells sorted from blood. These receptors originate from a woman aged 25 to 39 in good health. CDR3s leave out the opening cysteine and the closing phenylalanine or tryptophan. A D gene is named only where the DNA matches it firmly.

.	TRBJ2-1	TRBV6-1	ASSADPTRNEQF
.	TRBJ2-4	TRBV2	ASSEASLKNIQY
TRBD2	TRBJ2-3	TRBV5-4	ASSPGGTSGTDTQY
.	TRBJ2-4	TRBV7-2	ASSPRNIQY
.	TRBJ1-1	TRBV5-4	ASSQVSNTEAF
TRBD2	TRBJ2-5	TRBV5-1	ASSLAGLASRETQY
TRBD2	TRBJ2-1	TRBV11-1	ASSFSTSGTYNEQF
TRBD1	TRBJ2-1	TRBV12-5	ASGLGQGAHNEQF
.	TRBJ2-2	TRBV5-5	ASSLGRELF
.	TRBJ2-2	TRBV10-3	AISASAWYTGELF
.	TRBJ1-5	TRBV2	ASSFHEGGNQPQH
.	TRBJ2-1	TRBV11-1	ASSLKGVGQF
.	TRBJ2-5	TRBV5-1	ASSLVAVRETQY
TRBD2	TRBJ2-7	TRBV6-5	ATTTSGYEQY
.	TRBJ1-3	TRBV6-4	ASSDSRQDYY
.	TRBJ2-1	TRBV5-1	ASSLVLAGADEQF
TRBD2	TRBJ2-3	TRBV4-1	ASSQEVAGVTDTQY
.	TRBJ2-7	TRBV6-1	ASGWTARRSYEQY
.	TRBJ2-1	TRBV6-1	ASLAGDVNEQF
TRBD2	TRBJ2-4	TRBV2	ASTEREENIQY
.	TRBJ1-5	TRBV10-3	AISPGGNQPQH
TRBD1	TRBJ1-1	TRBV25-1	ASSDLGGLNTEAF
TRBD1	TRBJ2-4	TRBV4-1	ASSQDRGDRGKNIQY
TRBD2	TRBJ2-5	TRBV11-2	ASSVGLAGAALETQY
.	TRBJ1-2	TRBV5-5	ASSFTGLYGYT
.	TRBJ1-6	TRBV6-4	ASSDPGQTPLH
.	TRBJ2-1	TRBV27	ASSLRGAPSYNEQF
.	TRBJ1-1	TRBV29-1	SVKPANTEAF
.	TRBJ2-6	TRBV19	ASSSPGVPSGANVLT
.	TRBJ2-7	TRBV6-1	ASSQGFRGEQY
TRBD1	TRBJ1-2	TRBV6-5	ASRTNQGARGYT
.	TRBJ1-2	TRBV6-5	ASSRDYVAGYT
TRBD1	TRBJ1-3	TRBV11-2	ASSLGDRGKSGNTIY
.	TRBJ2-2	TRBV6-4	ASSAQNTGELF
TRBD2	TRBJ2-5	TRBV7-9	ASSRGGGETQY
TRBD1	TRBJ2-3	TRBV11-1	ASSSPGTGVTDTQY
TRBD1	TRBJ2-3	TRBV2	ASSRDRVFTDTQY
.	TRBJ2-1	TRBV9	ASSGQGWNNEQF
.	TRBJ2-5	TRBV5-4	ASSLRFQETQY
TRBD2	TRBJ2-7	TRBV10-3	AIKRGGVGHEQY
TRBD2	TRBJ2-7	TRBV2	ASKRDHPPNEQY
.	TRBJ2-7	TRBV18	ASSQGTRGKYEQY
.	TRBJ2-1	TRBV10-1	ASSGQRSHEQF
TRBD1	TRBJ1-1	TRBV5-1	ASFRTGGATEAF
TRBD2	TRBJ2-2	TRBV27	ASSSYSGRAHTGELF
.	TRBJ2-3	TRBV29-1	SVEIGPSTDTQY
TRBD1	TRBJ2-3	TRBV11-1	ASSWTGTTDTQY
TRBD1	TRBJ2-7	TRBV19	ASRRQGGDEQY
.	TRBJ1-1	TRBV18	ASSQGAGLREAF
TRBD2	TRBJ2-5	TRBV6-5	ASSYSNLAEETQY
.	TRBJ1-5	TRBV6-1	ASSESRANQPQH
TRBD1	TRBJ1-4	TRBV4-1	ASSSSQGGWEKLF
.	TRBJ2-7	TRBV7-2	ASSTNPGPKTQY
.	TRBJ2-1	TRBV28	ASSLYQGRNEQF
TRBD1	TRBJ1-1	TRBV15	ATSRGQGSEAF